Presented here are 19 T cell receptor beta chains from one specimen sequenced in a study of blood T cell repertoires in COVID-19. The table came from immunoSEQ multiplex PCR; TCRdb's copy has only in-frame clones and leaves some out. Of hundreds of thousands of clones in the sample, roughly 90% were seen once. The sample was peripheral blood. The receptors here all came from a woman in her 30s with active or convalescent COVID-19.

This clone was seen once. The chain is built from TRBV16 and TRBJ1-3; 7 nucleotides line up with TRBD1. This CDR3 has 15 residues. CDR1 is KGHSY, CDR2 FQNENV, per germline. Germline trimming cut 0 bases from V and 4 bases from J; bases unmatched to any gene: 3. The CDR3 coding sequence is TGTGCCAGCAGCCAATCGGGGACAGCGGGAAACACCATATATTTT. As protein: CASSQSGTAGNTIYF. The variable domain in full, with the rest retrieved from reference TRBV16 and TRBJ1-3, is GEEVAQTPKHLVRGEGQKAKLYCAPIKGHSYVFWYQQVLKNEFKFLISFQNENVFDETGMPKERFSAKCLPNSPCSLEIQATKLEDSAVYFCASSQSGTAGNTIYFGEGSWLTVV.

The chain recombines TRBV19 with TRBJ1-1; D is uncertain. The CDR3 is made up of 16 amino acids. The V and J ends lost 2 bases and 0 bases respectively, with 13 bases between them. Germline V gene data show CDR1 as LNHDA and CDR2 as SQIVND (reference sequence). The CDR3 coding sequence is TGTGCCAGTAGTATAATCGAGGGTCGAATGAACACTGAAGCTTTCTTT. It is translated as CASSIIEGRMNTEAFF.

V gene TRBV4-2 combines with J gene TRBJ2-7; 10 nucleotides agree with TRBD1. The CDR3 is 20 residues long. With 3 bases clipped from V and 4 bases from J, the junction kept 21 bases outside the gene matches. Germline loops: CDR1 LGHNA, CDR2 YNFKEQ. The CDR3 bases are TGTGCCAGCAGCCAGAGTTTAGTAGGTGGAACCGGGACAGGGGAATACGAGCAGTACTTC. This translates into CASSQSLVGGTGTGEYEQYF.

This CDR3 reads CASSERGPTTDTQYF. The CDR3 DNA sequence: TGTGCCAGCAGTGAAAGGGGCCCTACCACAGATACGCAGTATTTT. The chain uses TRBV6-1 and TRBJ2-3; tentatively, D is TRBD1 (5 bases). With 2 bases removed from V and 2 bases from J, the gap between germline ends came to 11 bases. This CDR3 spans 15 amino acids. Germline lookup yields CDR1 MNHNS and CDR2 SASEGT.

The chain has TRBV10-2 and TRBJ2-1; D may be TRBD1 (5 bases). Trimming removed 8 bases at V and 8 bases at J, with 13 bases between. In germline, CDR1 is WSHSY, CDR2 SAAADI. This CDR3 contains 12 residues. CDR3 in amino acids: CASRNWGHEQFF. The DNA for the CDR3 is TGCGCCAGCCGCAACTGGGGCCATGAGCAGTTCTTC.

The J gene is TRBJ2-3, the V gene TRBV15; TRBD2 agrees at 10 bases. V gave up 2 bases and J gave up 0 bases; unmatched junction bases: 2. The CDR3 runs 16 residues. Germline CDR1 is LNHNV and CDR2 is YYDKDF (reference sequence). The CDR3 nucleotides read TGTGCCACCAGCAGAACTAGCGGGGTTAGCACAGATACGCAGTATTTT. As protein: CATSRTSGVSTDTQYF. Full variable domain (outside the CDR3, taken from reference TRBV15 and TRBJ2-3): DAMVIQNPRYQVTQFGKPVTLSCSQTLNHNVMYWYQQKSSQAPKLLFHYYDKDFNNEADTPDNFQSRRPNTSFCFLDIRSPGLGDTAMYLCATSRTSGVSTDTQYFGPGTRLTVL.

The sample holds one count of this clone. J is TRBJ2-3 and V is TRBV5-4; 12 nucleotides line up with TRBD2. The CDR3 consists of 16 residues. With V trimmed by 4 bases and J by 0 bases, 3 bases remained unmatched. Germline CDR1 reads SGHNT; CDR2 reads YYREEE (reference sequence). CDR3 residues: CASSPGTSGSTDTQYF. The DNA of the CDR3 is TGTGCCAGCAGCCCGGGGACTAGCGGGAGCACAGATACGCAGTATTTT.

The chain carries TRBV5-1 and TRBJ2-3; TRBD2 matches at 8 bases. Trimming took 5 bases from V and 2 from J; bases not matched to a gene: 10. Germline V gives CDR1 SGHRS, CDR2 YFSETQ. This CDR3 contains 16 residues. CDR3 region: CASRLSGGPLTDTQYF. Here the CDR3 DNA reads TGCGCCAGCAGATTAAGCGGGGGCCCTCTCACAGATACGCAGTATTTT.

V is TRBV6-1 and J is TRBJ1-2; TRBD1 aligns across 9 bases. The CDR3 totals 14 residues. With 2 bases clipped from V and 9 bases from J, the junction kept 7 bases outside the gene matches. The germline gives CDR1 MNHNS, CDR2 SASEGT. CDR3 sequence: CASSEWGQGESYTF. As DNA, the CDR3 is TGTGCCAGCAGTGAATGGGGACAGGGAGAAAGCTACACCTTC.

This clone was detected only once. The chain uses TRBV24-1 and TRBJ2-3; tentative D call: TRBD1 (6 bases). The CDR3 contains 14 residues. CDR1 and CDR2 from the germline V gene are KGHDR and SFDVKD. Trimming pared 4 bases from V and 6 bases from J, leaving 13 bases between. The CDR3 sequence is CATSDGTGTDTQYF. As DNA, the CDR3 is TGTGCCACCAGTGACGGCACAGGGACGGATACGCAGTATTTT.

The V and J genes are TRBV5-4 and TRBJ2-7; TRBD2 aligns across 8 bases. Germline loops: CDR1 SGHNT, CDR2 YYREEE (reference sequence). J lost 3 bases, V lost 4 bases, and 12 bases had no gene match. The CDR3 has 16 amino acids. The CDR3 sequence: CASSPAKAGAVYEQYF. CDR3 nucleotides: TGTGCCAGCAGCCCAGCCAAAGCGGGAGCTGTCTACGAGCAGTACTTC.

The J gene is TRBJ2-3, the V gene TRBV6-1, with D unclear. V gave up 0 bases and J gave up 3 bases, with 10 bases separating them. This CDR3 is built from 15 residues. CDR1 and CDR2 from the germline V gene are MNHNS and SASEGT. The CDR3 region is CASSEALLPTDTQYF. The DNA of the CDR3 is TGTGCCAGCAGTGAAGCGCTACTACCGACAGATACGCAGTATTTT.

The table lists this clone with a few counts. The J gene is TRBJ2-2, the V gene TRBV7-9; TRBD1 matches 11 bases. From germline, CDR1 is SEHNR and CDR2 FQNEAQ (reference sequence). The CDR3 extends over 18 amino acids. J was trimmed by 5 bases and V by 0 bases; bases with no gene match: 8. As DNA, the CDR3 is TGTGCCAGCAGCTTAGCGAGAATAGGACAGGGGGCGACCGGGGAGCTGTTTTTT. It specifies CASSLARIGQGATGELFF.

This clone was counted a few times. The rearrangement joins TRBV5-1 to TRBJ1-4; the D gene is possibly TRBD1 (5 bases). Germline V CDR1 and CDR2: SGHRS, YFSETQ. CDR3 length equals 16 residues. Trimming took 4 bases from V and 0 from J, leaving 13 bases between them. CDR3 loop: CASSVGVTATNEKLFF. The CDR3 DNA follows: TGCGCCAGCAGCGTTGGTGTGACAGCAACTAATGAAAAACTGTTTTTT.

The chain employs TRBV5-1 and TRBJ1-2; possible D gene TRBD1, 6 bases. Trimming shortened V by 4 bases and J by 3 bases, and 16 bases separated the two germline ends. Per the germline V gene, CDR1 is SGHRS and CDR2 is YFSETQ. This CDR3 is built from 15 residues. The CDR3 here is CASSTGQIPYYGYTF. CDR3 nucleotides: TGCGCCAGCAGCACCGGACAGATTCCATACTATGGCTACACCTTC.

The gene calls are TRBV5-1 and TRBJ2-5; 7 bases fit TRBD1. The germline CDR1 and CDR2 sequences are SGHRS and YFSETQ. This CDR3 contains 16 residues. V was pared by 3 bases and J by 4 bases, with 12 bases of the junction left unmatched. CDR3 coding DNA: TGCGCCAGCAGCTCGACCGGGACAGCCGAAGGAGAGACCCAGTACTTC. The encoded protein is CASSSTGTAEGETQYF.

The chain carries TRBV6-6 and TRBJ2-2, with D perhaps matching TRBD2 (5 bases). The CDR3 has 20 amino acids. V was shortened by 6 bases and J by 4 bases, with 30 bases between the two germline ends. The germline V gene encodes CDR1 MNHNY and CDR2 SVGAGI (reference sequence). The DNA for the CDR3 is TGTGCCAGCAGCCACGACTACCTCCCGAGGCAGAACATCGGCACCGGGGAGCTGTTTTTT. Translating it yields CASSHDYLPRQNIGTGELFF.

The V call is TRBV18, the J call TRBJ1-5; D might be TRBD1 (6 bases). Germline CDR1 and CDR2: KGHSH and LQKENI. Deletions cut 3 bases from V and 5 bases from J, with 14 bases between. CDR3 length: 15 amino acids. The CDR3 sequence: CASSPTLTGDQPQHF. CDR3 coding DNA: TGTGCCAGCTCACCGACGCTGACAGGAGATCAGCCCCAGCATTTT. The variable domain in full, completed from reference TRBV18 and TRBJ1-5, reads NAGVMQNPRHLVRRRGQEARLRCSPMKGHSHVYWYRQLPEEGLKFMVYLQKENIIDESGMPKERFSAEFPKEGPSILRIQQVVRGDSAAYFCASSPTLTGDQPQHFGDGTRLSIL.

This sequence joins TRBV2 and TRBJ2-7; TRBD1 matches at 9 bases. Trimming cost V 2 bases and J 3 bases; bases outside gene matches: 5. This CDR3 region has 15 residues. Germline V gives CDR1 SNHLY, CDR2 FYNNEI. The CDR3 protein is CASSELTGGNYEQYF. As DNA, the CDR3 is TGTGCCAGCAGTGAATTAACAGGGGGCAACTACGAGCAGTACTTC.